These T cell receptor beta chains were read from a single sample in a study of blood T cell repertoires in COVID-19. The assay was immunoSEQ multiplex PCR, and TCRdb's table has in-frame clones only and misses some. The data show about 350,000 clones, roughly 89% seen once. The material sequenced was peripheral blood. All receptors come from a woman in her fifties or sixties with COVID-19, enrolled during active disease. Both conserved end residues are part of each CDR3. The D gene is left open where the match is weak. Clone size is shown for a subset of rows, as once, few, many or a class of expanded clone.

>.|.|TRBV5-1|TRBJ1-2
CASSLDRAGEGYTF
TGCGCCAGCAGCTTGGACCGGGCAGGGGAAGGCTACACCTTC
>TRBD1|.|TRBV5-1|TRBJ1-3
CASSLGDRGAGNTIYF
TGCGCCAGCAGCTTGGGTGACAGGGGCGCTGGAAACACCATATATTTT
>.|.|TRBV7-3|TRBJ1-1
CASSLRGGSTEAFF
TGTGCCAGCAGCTTAAGAGGGGGAAGCACTGAAGCTTTCTTT
>TRBD1|.|TRBV7-9|TRBJ2-7
CASSSWDSSSYEQYF
TGTGCCAGCAGCTCTTGGGACAGTAGCTCCTACGAGCAGTACTTC
>.|once|TRBV7-2|TRBJ2-5
CASSTGLEETQYF
TGTGCCAGCAGCACCGGTCTGGAAGAGACCCAGTACTTC
>.|.|TRBV14|TRBJ2-7
CASSQSILGQLVYEQYF
TGTGCCAGCAGCCAATCTATCCTAGGACAGCTAGTTTACGAGCAGTACTTC
>.|.|TRBV27|TRBJ2-2
CASSLWRQTTGELFF
TGTGCCAGCAGTTTATGGAGACAGACCACCGGGGAGCTGTTTTTT
>TRBD2|.|TRBV3-1/TRBV3-2|TRBJ2-2
CASSHLAGGAGELFF
TGTGCCAGCAGCCACCTAGCGGGGGGGGCCGGGGAGCTGTTTTTT
>TRBD2|.|TRBV5-1|TRBJ2-1
CASSFERAGGSYNEQFF
TGCGCCAGCAGCTTTGAAAGGGCGGGGGGTTCCTACAATGAGCAGTTCTTC
>.|few|TRBV6-1|TRBJ1-6
CASSDGGPTSPLHF
TGTGCCAGCAGTGACGGTGGGCCCACTTCACCCCTCCACTTT
>.|.|TRBV5-1|TRBJ1-2
CASSLGGTSGYGYTF
TGCGCCAGCAGCTTGGGAGGAACCTCGGGCTATGGCTACACCTTC
>.|once|TRBV3-1/TRBV3-2|TRBJ1-1
CASSPLATLTVFF
TGTGCCAGCAGCCCCCTAGCGACCTTAACTGTTTTCTTT
>TRBD1|.|TRBV6-6|TRBJ1-2
CASSRKGALLTNYGYTF
TGTGCCAGCAGCCGAAAGGGGGCTCTGCTTACTAACTATGGCTACACCTTC
>TRBD1|.|TRBV2|TRBJ1-5
CASTLQGANQPQHF
TGTGCCAGCACCCTACAGGGGGCGAATCAGCCCCAGCATTTT
>.|.|TRBV10-1|TRBJ1-1
CARSVPTEAFF
TGCGCCAGATCCGTCCCCACTGAAGCTTTCTTT
>.|.|TRBV4-1|TRBJ1-5
CASSRDYSNQPQHF
TGCGCCAGCAGCCGAGACTATAGCAATCAGCCCCAGCATTTT
>TRBD2|.|TRBV5-1|TRBJ2-3
CASSRTSSGGPSSTDTQYF
TGCGCCAGCAGCCGGACGTCTAGCGGGGGCCCGTCTAGCACAGATACGCAGTATTTT
>.|.|TRBV11-2|TRBJ2-3
CASIRNRGGADTQYF
TGTGCCAGCATCCGAAACCGAGGGGGGGCAGATACGCAGTATTTT
>.|.|TRBV5-1|TRBJ2-2
CASKAGDTGELFF
TGCGCCAGCAAGGCAGGGGACACCGGGGAGCTGTTTTTT
>.|once|TRBV6-6|TRBJ2-7
CATSPVPGVYEQYF
TGTGCCACCTCTCCGGTCCCAGGGGTCTACGAGCAGTACTTC
>TRBD1|.|TRBV2|TRBJ1-1
CASSTGTVGYGAFF
TGTGCCAGCAGCACCGGGACAGTCGGATACGGAGCTTTCTTT
>.|.|TRBV28|TRBJ2-2
CASTLASQNTGELFF
TGTGCCAGCACACTAGCCTCACAGAACACCGGGGAGCTGTTTTTT
>.|.|TRBV6-6|TRBJ1-5
CATALGFGQPQHF
TGTGCCACCGCACTAGGGTTCGGACAGCCCCAGCATTTT
>TRBD1|.|TRBV20-1|TRBJ2-7
CSASKGTGRGEQYF
TGCAGTGCTAGTAAGGGGACAGGGAGGGGCGAGCAGTACTTC
>.|.|TRBV27|TRBJ1-5
CASSQTGPGVSYNQPQHF
TGTGCCAGCAGCCAAACCGGCCCGGGGGTAAGCTACAATCAGCCCCAGCATTTT